The 27 T cell receptor beta chains presented below share a single source sample, sequenced in a study of CD8 T cells in ankylosing spondylitis. One entry per CDR3 protein results from TCRdb running MiXCR on the 5' RACE reads. The profile covers 150,000 or so distinct CDR3 sequences, with 15% to 20% appearing a single time and about 7.6% taken by the ten largest. Sequencing input: blood, either unsorted or a sorted T cell fraction (not recorded which). The source of these receptors is a male donor with ankylosing spondylitis or in good health (not recorded which).

This clonotype was counted many times. The chain combines TRBV6-5 with TRBJ1-5; D is perhaps TRBD1 (5 bases). The V end was cut by 2 bases, the J end by 0 bases, with 8 bases between. The CDR3 has 15 amino acids. Germline V gene sequence: CDR1 MNHEY, CDR2 SVGAGI. DNA of the CDR3: TGTGCCAGCAGTTACGACAGCCATAGCAATCAGCCCCAGCATTTT. Its protein product is CASSYDSHSNQPQHF.

The chain combines TRBV29-1 with TRBJ1-5, with D possibly matching TRBD1 (5 bases). This CDR3 has 13 amino acids. V dropped 6 bases and J dropped 4 bases, with 13 bases sitting between them. Per the germline V gene, CDR1 is SQVTM and CDR2 is ANQGSEA. Written as DNA, the CDR3 is TGCAGCGTGGCCTTGGGGCCGAATCAGCCCCAGCATTTT. Amino acid sequence: CSVALGPNQPQHF.

This clonotype was detected only a few times. The V gene is TRBV30, the J gene TRBJ1-5, with a weak D call TRBD1 (5 bases). This CDR3 is built from 13 residues. Trimming pared 0 bases from V and 5 bases from J, leaving 8 bases between. The germline V gene has CDR1 GTSNPN and CDR2 SVGIG (reference sequence). The CDR3 loop reads CAWSVRGDQPQHF. For the CDR3, the DNA is TGTGCCTGGAGTGTAAGGGGAGATCAGCCCCAGCATTTT.

This clonotype was detected many times. This chain links TRBV5-1 with TRBJ1-1; 8 bases match TRBD1. Unmatched junction bases numbered 6, after V lost 4 bases and J lost 1 base. The germline gives CDR1 SGHRS, CDR2 YFSETQ. This CDR3 spans 15 amino acids. CDR3 nucleotide sequence: TGCGCCAGCAGCCATTTTCAGGGGGCGAACACTGAAGCTTTCTTT. This gives the protein CASSHFQGANTEAFF.

Only a few counts were recorded for this clonotype. The chain couples TRBV5-1 to TRBJ2-1, with TRBD2 matching 8 bases. The CDR3 loop spans 14 amino acids. With V trimmed by 4 bases and J by 4 bases, 4 bases remained unmatched. Germline values: CDR1 SGHRS, CDR2 YFSETQ. This chain's CDR3 is CASSISGDYNEQFF. DNA for the CDR3: TGCGCCAGCAGCATTAGCGGGGATTACAATGAGCAGTTCTTC.

In its sample, this clonotype was seen a few times. The rearrangement links TRBV29-1 to TRBJ2-2; possibly TRBD2 for D (6 bases). In germline, CDR1 is SQVTM, CDR2 ANQGSEA. The V and J ends lost 2 bases and 4 bases respectively, with 17 bases between them. The CDR3 covers 16 residues. CDR3 DNA sequence: TGCAGCGTTGAATTAGGTTTAGCGGACTTCACCGGGGAGCTGTTTTTT. Translating it yields CSVELGLADFTGELFF.

This chain uses TRBV20-1 with TRBJ1-1; TRBD1 agrees at 7 bases. J gave up 0 bases and V 6 bases, and 7 bases lay outside the gene matches. CDR1 is DFQATT and CDR2 is SNEGSKA in the germline V gene (reference sequence). CDR3 length: 14 amino acids. The CDR3 DNA reads TGCAGTGCATCGAAGGGACAGTTGAACACTGAAGCTTTCTTT. Protein: CSASKGQLNTEAFF.

Comment on this clonotype: An end of the junction does not agree with germline; a read error may underlie this. This chain links TRBV3-1 with TRBJ2-3; 9 bases map to TRBD2. The CDR3 spans 18 residues. From germline, CDR1 is LGHDT and CDR2 YNNKEL (reference sequence). The CDR3 DNA sequence: TGTGCCACCAGCCAAGATCTATCCGCTAGCGGGGAGGAGGATACGCAGTATTTT. Protein product: CATSQDLSASGEEDTQYF.

This clonotype showed up many times. The gene calls are TRBV18 and TRBJ2-2; possible D gene TRBD1, 6 bases. The germline CDR1 and CDR2 sequences are KGHSH and LQKENI. V lost 4 bases and J lost 9, with 12 bases in between. CDR3 length: 13 amino acids. The DNA for the CDR3 is TGTGCCAGCTCACGAACAGGGTTCCGGGAGCTGTTTTTT. This translates into CASSRTGFRELFF.

The genes are TRBV20-1 and TRBJ2-7; D uncertain. This CDR3 has 13 residues. Germline V gives CDR1 DFQATT, CDR2 SNEGSKA (reference sequence). V gave up 1 base and J gave up 2 bases, with 9 bases separating them. The CDR3, as DNA: TGCAGTGCTAGAGCCGGTAATACCTACGAGCAGTACTTC. This translates into CSARAGNTYEQYF.

The sample holds many counts of this clonotype. This sequence joins TRBV16 and TRBJ1-2; D is ambiguous. The CDR3 consists of 12 residues. Germline V gene lookup returns CDR1 KGHSY and CDR2 FQNENV. The V end was cut by 4 bases, the J end by 6 bases, with 9 bases between. Written as DNA, the CDR3 is TGTGCCAGCAGCCCGTCCAGCAATGGCTACACCTTC. Encoded protein: CASSPSSNGYTF. Filled out from reference TRBV16 and TRBJ1-2, the complete variable domain reads GEEVAQTPKHLVRGEGQKAKLYCAPIKGHSYVFWYQQVLKNEFKFLISFQNENVFDETGMPKERFSAKCLPNSPCSLEIQATKLEDSAVYFCASSPSSNGYTFGSGTRLTVV.

With respect to this clonotype: The junction departs from germline at one end; a sequencing error may be responsible. The V gene is TRBV20-1, the J gene TRBJ1-2; D ambiguous. Per the germline V gene, CDR1 is DFQATT and CDR2 is SNEGSKA (reference sequence). The CDR3 has 13 amino acids. Here the CDR3 reads CSEEGHLNYAYTF. CDR3 DNA: TGCAGTGAAGAGGGTCACCTTAACTATGCCTACACCTTC.

This clonotype turned up a few times. V gene TRBV29-1 combines with J gene TRBJ2-1, with TRBD1 as a possible D gene (5 bases). V was clipped by 7 bases and J by 7 bases, with 14 bases between them. Germline V gives CDR1 SQVTM, CDR2 ANQGSEA. The CDR3 runs 12 residues. The CDR3 spells CSAGWSENEQFF. As DNA, the CDR3 is TGCAGCGCAGGGTGGAGCGAAAATGAGCAGTTCTTC.

The chain joins TRBV20-1 to TRBJ1-4, with 9 bases matching TRBD1. This CDR3 region has 16 residues. V shed 5 bases and J 0 bases; nucleotides not matched to a gene: 7. Germline CDR1 is DFQATT and CDR2 is SNEGSKA (reference sequence). The CDR3 DNA is TGCAGTGCTCGTGGACAGGGGATAGCAACTAATGAAAAACTGTTTTTT. Its protein is CSARGQGIATNEKLFF.

In its sample, this clonotype was seen many times. V is TRBV20-1 and J is TRBJ2-2; a weak D match, TRBD2 (6 bases). The CDR3 runs 16 residues. The ends were cut back, 3 bases at V and 4 bases at J, with 18 bases in the middle. The germline gives CDR1 DFQATT, CDR2 SNEGSKA (reference sequence). The CDR3 nucleotides are TGCAGTGCTAGTTCGGCTAGCGCCCAGGCCACCGGGGAGCTGTTTTTT. Amino acid sequence: CSASSASAQATGELFF.

In this sample, this clonotype turned up many times. The rearrangement links TRBV20-1 to TRBJ2-3; possible D gene TRBD1, 5 bases. The germline CDR1 and CDR2 sequences are DFQATT and SNEGSKA (reference sequence). The CDR3 extends over 14 amino acids. The V and J ends lost 0 bases and 4 bases respectively, with 11 bases between them. CDR3 nucleotide sequence: TGCAGTGCTAGAGACAGTGGCAGGGCAGATACGCAGTATTTT. Its protein product is CSARDSGRADTQYF.

This clonotype was seen repeatedly, ten times or more. One end of the junction fails to match germline, which may point to a read error. The V call is TRBV12-3 or TRBV12-4, the J call TRBJ2-3; D may be TRBD2 (6 bases). There are 14 residues in the CDR3. CDR3 residues: CASSAQMVGGLPNF. The DNA for the CDR3 is TGTGCCAGCAGCGCCCAGATGGTCGGGGGATTACCCAATTTT.

The V and J genes are TRBV18 and TRBJ2-7; D is possibly TRBD2 (5 bases). The V end was cut by 3 bases, the J end by 1 base, with 10 bases between. The CDR3 is 14 amino acids. Germline assignment: CDR1 KGHSH and CDR2 LQKENI. The CDR3 nucleotides read TGTGCCAGCTCACCGTACGGGAAATCCTACGAGCAGTACTTC. This gives the protein CASSPYGKSYEQYF. Full variable domain (missing parts from reference TRBV18 and TRBJ2-7): NAGVMQNPRHLVRRRGQEARLRCSPMKGHSHVYWYRQLPEEGLKFMVYLQKENIIDESGMPKERFSAEFPKEGPSILRIQQVVRGDSAAYFCASSPYGKSYEQYFGPGTRLTVT.

This clonotype has ten or more counts. CDR3 coding DNA: TGTGCCAGCAGTTCACGGACGGTTTCGTTGGGGGAACTGTTTTTT. Its translation: CASSSRTVSLGELFF. The genes are TRBV27 and TRBJ1-4; possibly TRBD1 for D (5 bases). The CDR3 loop spans 15 amino acids. V lost 4 bases and J 12 bases, leaving 21 bases between the germline ends. Germline V gene lookup returns CDR1 MNHEY and CDR2 SMNVEV (reference sequence).

The V call is TRBV20-1, the J call TRBJ2-6; the D gene could be TRBD1 or TRBD2 (5 bases each). Germline CDR1 DFQATT, CDR2 SNEGSKA (reference sequence). Trimming pared 2 bases from V and 0 bases from J, leaving 14 bases between. The CDR3 is 17 residues long. CDR3 region: CSARSLGETSGANVLTF. DNA of the CDR3: TGCAGTGCTAGAAGTTTAGGGGAGACCTCTGGGGCCAACGTCCTGACTTTC.

The gene calls are TRBV2 and TRBJ1-5, with D perhaps TRBD1 (5 bases). The V gene lost 5 bases and the J gene lost 7 bases, with 15 bases spanning the gap. In germline, CDR1 is SNHLY, CDR2 FYNNEI. The length of the CDR3 is 14 residues. The CDR3 nucleotides are TGTGCCAGCAGTACACTCGGGGGATACCAGCCCCAGCATTTT. Translation gives CASSTLGGYQPQHF.

The chain employs TRBV10-3 and TRBJ2-7; possible D gene TRBD1, 5 bases. Deletions cut 6 bases from V and 9 bases from J, with 12 bases between. This CDR3 has 11 residues. CDR1 and CDR2 from the germline V gene are ENHRY and SYGVKD. The CDR3 DNA reads as TGTGCCATCAGGACCAGGGTGGCGCAGTACTTC. Its protein is CAIRTRVAQYF.

This clonotype was counted only a few times. The rearrangement joins TRBV28 to TRBJ2-1, with D possibly matching TRBD1 (6 bases). Germline loops: CDR1 MDHEN, CDR2 SYDVKM. The CDR3 consists of 15 residues. V was cut by 6 bases and J by 5 bases, with 17 bases left in between. The CDR3 spells CASSSPATGDNEQFF. The DNA for the CDR3 is TGTGCCAGCAGCTCCCCCGCGACAGGAGACAATGAGCAGTTCTTC.

This clonotype was seen repeatedly, ten times or more. The rearrangement links TRBV3-1 to TRBJ1-6; D gene uncertain. The CDR3 sequence is 13 residues long. V lost 2 bases to trimming and J lost 7 bases, with 6 bases between them. CDR1 and CDR2 (germline): LGHDT, YNNKEL (reference sequence). The CDR3 loop is CASSQKDNSPLHF. In DNA form, the CDR3 reads TGTGCCAGCAGCCAAAAGGACAATTCACCCCTCCACTTT.

V usage is TRBV29-1 and J usage is TRBJ2-3; TRBD2 matches 10 bases. Germline V gives CDR1 SQVTM, CDR2 ANQGSEA. This CDR3 has 13 residues. Trimming cost V 5 bases and J 6 bases; bases outside gene matches: 5. CDR3 sequence: CSVQTSGFDTQYF. The CDR3 nucleotides read TGCAGCGTTCAGACTAGCGGGTTCGATACGCAGTATTTT.

The chain couples TRBV2 to TRBJ1-1; a weak D match, TRBD1 (6 bases). Germline-derived CDR1 and CDR2 are SNHLY and FYNNEI. The CDR3 is 15 amino acids. V was cut by 8 bases and J by 0 bases, with 16 bases left in between. The chain's CDR3 is CASGGHSGVNTEAFF. CDR3 sequence (DNA): TGTGCCAGCGGGGGACATTCGGGGGTGAACACTGAAGCTTTCTTT. Looking up the rest from reference TRBV2 and TRBJ1-1 gives the full variable domain: EPEVTQTPSHQVTQMGQEVILRCVPISNHLYFYWYRQILGQKVEFLVSFYNNEISEKSEIFDDQFSVERPDGSNFTLKIRSTKLEDSAMYFCASGGHSGVNTEAFFGQGTRLTVV.

V is TRBV5-5 and J is TRBJ1-1; D is unresolved. CDR1 and CDR2 from the germline V gene are SGHKS and YYEKEE (reference sequence). Trimming left V 4 bases short and J 3 bases short, with 7 bases between. The CDR3 covers 12 residues. The CDR3 sequence: CASSPLDTEAFF. CDR3 DNA: TGTGCCAGCAGCCCTCTGGACACTGAAGCTTTCTTT.